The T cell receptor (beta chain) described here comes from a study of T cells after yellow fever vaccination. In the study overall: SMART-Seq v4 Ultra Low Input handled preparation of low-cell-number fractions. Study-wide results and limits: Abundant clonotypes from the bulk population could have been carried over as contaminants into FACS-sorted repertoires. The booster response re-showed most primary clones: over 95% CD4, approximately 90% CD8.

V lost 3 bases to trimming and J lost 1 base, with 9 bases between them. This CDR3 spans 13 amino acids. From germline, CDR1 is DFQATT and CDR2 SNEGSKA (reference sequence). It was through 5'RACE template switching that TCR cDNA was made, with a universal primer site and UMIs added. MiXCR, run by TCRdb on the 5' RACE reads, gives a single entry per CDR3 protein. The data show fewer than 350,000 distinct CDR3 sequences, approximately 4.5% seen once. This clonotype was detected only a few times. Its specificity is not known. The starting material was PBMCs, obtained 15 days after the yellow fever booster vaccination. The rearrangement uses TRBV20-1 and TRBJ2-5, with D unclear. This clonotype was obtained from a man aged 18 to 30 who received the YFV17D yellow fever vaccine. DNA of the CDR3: TGCAGTGCTAGTCAGGCCAGCCAAGAGACCCAGTACTTC. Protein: CSASQASQETQYF.